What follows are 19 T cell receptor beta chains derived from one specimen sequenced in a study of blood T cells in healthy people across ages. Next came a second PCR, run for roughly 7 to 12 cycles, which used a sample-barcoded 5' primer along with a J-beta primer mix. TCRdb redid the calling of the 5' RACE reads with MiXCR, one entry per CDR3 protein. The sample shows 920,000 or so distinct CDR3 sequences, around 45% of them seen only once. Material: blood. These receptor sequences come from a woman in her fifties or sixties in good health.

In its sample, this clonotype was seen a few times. In nucleotides, the CDR3 is TGTGCCACCACCCGACAGGGGGATAATGAAAAACTGTTTTTT. It yields the protein CATTRQGDNEKLFF. The V call is TRBV15, the J call TRBJ1-4; 9 bases line up with TRBD1. Germline trimming cut 7 bases from V and 4 bases from J; bases unmatched to any gene: 4. Germline V gene sequence: CDR1 LNHNV, CDR2 YYDKDF (reference sequence). CDR3 length: 14 amino acids. The full variable domain, completed using reference TRBV15 and TRBJ1-4, is DAMVIQNPRYQVTQFGKPVTLSCSQTLNHNVMYWYQQKSSQAPKLLFHYYDKDFNNEADTPDNFQSRRPNTSFCFLDIRSPGLGDTAMYLCATTRQGDNEKLFFGSGTQLSVL.

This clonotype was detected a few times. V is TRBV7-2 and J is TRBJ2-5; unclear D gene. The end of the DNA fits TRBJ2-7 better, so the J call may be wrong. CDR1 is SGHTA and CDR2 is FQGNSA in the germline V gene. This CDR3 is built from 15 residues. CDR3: CASSPWGPGLAEQYF. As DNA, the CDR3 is TGTGCCAGCAGCCCGTGGGGTCCCGGCCTTGCCGAGCAGTACTTC.

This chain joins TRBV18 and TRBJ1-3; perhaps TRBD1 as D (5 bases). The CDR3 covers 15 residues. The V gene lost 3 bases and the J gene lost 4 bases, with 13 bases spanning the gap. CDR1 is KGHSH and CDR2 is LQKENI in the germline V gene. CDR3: CASSPEGLTGNTIYF. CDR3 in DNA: TGTGCCAGCTCACCCGAGGGGCTAACGGGAAACACCATATATTTT.

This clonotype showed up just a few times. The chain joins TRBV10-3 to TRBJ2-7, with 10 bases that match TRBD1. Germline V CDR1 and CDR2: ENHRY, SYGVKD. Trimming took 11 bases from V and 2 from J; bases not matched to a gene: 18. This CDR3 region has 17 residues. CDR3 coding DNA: TGTGCCGCCTTCCCGAAGGGAACCGGGACAGGGGCCTACGAGCAGTACTTC. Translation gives CAAFPKGTGTGAYEQYF.

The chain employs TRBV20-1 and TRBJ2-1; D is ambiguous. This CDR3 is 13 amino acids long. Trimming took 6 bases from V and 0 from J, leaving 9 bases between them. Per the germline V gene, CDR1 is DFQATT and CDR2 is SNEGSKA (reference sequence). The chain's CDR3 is CSAGSSSYNEQFF. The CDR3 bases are TGCAGTGCCGGGTCCAGCTCCTACAATGAGCAGTTCTTC.

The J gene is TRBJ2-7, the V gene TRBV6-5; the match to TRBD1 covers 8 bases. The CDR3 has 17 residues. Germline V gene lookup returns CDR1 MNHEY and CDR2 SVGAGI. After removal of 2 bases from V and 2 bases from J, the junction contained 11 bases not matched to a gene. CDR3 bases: TGTGCCAGCAGTTACGGCTTGGACAGGGAGGCCCCCTACGAGCAGTACTTC. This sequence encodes CASSYGLDREAPYEQYF.

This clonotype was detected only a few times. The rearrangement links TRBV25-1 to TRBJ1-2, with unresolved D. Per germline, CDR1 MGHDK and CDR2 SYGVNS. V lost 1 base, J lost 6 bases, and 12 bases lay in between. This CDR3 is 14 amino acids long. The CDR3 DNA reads TGTGCCAGCAGTGAATCAGGCAGGCGTCATGGCTACACCTTC. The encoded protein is CASSESGRRHGYTF.

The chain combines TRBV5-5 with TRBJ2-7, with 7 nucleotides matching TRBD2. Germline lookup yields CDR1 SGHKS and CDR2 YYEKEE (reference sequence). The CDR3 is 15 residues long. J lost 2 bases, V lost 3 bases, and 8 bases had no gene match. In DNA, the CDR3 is TGTGCCAGCAGCTCCCCTGGGGGGGGACCCTACGAGCAGTACTTC. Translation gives CASSSPGGGPYEQYF.

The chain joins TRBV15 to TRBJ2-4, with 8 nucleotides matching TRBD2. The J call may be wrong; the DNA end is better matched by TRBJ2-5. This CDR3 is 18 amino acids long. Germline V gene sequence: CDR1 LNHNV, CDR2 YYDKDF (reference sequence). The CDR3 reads CATSRDGWPGLGMKTQYF. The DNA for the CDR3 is TGTGCCACCAGCAGAGATGGGTGGCCGGGACTAGGAATGAAGACCCAGTACTTC.

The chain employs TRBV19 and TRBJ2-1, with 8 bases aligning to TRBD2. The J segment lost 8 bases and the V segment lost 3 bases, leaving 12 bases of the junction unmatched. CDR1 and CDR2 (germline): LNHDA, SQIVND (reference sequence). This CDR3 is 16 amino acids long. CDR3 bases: TGTGCCAGTAGTATGCGGCTAGCGGGTTTTCGCGATGAGCAGTTCTTC. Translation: CASSMRLAGFRDEQFF.

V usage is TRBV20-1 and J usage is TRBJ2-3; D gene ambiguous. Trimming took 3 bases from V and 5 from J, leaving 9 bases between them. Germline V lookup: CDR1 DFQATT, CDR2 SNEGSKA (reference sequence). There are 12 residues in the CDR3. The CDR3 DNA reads TGCAGTGCTAGCGCCGAAATAGATACGCAGTATTTT. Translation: CSASAEIDTQYF.

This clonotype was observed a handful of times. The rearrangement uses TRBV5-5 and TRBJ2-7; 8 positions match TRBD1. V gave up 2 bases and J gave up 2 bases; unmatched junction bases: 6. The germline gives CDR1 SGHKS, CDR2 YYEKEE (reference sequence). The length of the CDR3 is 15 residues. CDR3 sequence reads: CASSLLRQGTYEQYF. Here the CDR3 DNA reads TGTGCCAGCAGCTTACTGAGACAGGGGACCTACGAGCAGTACTTC.

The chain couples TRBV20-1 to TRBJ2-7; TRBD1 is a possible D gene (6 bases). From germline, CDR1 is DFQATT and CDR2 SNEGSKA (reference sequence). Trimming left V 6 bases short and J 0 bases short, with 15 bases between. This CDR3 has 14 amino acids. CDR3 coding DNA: TGCAGTGCAGCTGGACAGCCCAGCTCCTACGAGCAGTACTTC. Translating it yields CSAAGQPSSYEQYF.

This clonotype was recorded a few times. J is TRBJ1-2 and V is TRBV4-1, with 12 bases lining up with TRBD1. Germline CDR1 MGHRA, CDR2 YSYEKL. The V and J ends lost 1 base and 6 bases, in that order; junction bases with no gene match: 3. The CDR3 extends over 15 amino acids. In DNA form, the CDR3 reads TGCGCCAGCAGCCAAGGGGACAGGGGGCCTCATGGCTACACCTTC. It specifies CASSQGDRGPHGYTF.

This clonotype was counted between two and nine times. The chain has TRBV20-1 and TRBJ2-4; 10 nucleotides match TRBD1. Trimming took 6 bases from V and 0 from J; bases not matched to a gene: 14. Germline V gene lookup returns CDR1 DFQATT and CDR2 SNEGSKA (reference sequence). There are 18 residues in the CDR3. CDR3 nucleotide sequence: TGCAGTGCCCAGAGGCCGACAGGGGGCTTACTAGCCAAAAACATTCAGTACTTC. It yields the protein CSAQRPTGGLLAKNIQYF.

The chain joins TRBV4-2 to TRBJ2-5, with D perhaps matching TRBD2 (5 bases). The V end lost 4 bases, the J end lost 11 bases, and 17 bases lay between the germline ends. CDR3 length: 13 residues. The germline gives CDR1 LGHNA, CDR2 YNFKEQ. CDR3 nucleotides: TGTGCCAGCAGCCCACTAGTTAGGAATGAGCAGTACTTC. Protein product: CASSPLVRNEQYF.

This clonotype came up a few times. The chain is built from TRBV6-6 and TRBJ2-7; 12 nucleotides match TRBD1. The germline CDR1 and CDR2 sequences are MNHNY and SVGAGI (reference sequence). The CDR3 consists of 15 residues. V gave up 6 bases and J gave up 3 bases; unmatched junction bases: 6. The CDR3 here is CASRTGTGGSYEQYF. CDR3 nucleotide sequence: TGTGCCAGCAGGACCGGGACAGGGGGCAGCTACGAGCAGTACTTC.

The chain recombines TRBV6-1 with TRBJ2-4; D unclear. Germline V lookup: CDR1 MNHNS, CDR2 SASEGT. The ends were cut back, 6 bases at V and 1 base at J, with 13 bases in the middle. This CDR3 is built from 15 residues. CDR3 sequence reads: CASRVPETAKNIQYF. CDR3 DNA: TGTGCCAGCAGAGTACCCGAGACGGCCAAAAACATTCAGTACTTC.

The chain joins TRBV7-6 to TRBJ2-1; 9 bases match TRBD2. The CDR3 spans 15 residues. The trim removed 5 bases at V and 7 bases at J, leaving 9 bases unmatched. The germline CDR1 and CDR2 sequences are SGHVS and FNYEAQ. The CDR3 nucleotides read TGTGCCAGCAGCCGAGGGGGACTAGCTGCAAATGAGCAGTTCTTC. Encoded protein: CASSRGGLAANEQFF.